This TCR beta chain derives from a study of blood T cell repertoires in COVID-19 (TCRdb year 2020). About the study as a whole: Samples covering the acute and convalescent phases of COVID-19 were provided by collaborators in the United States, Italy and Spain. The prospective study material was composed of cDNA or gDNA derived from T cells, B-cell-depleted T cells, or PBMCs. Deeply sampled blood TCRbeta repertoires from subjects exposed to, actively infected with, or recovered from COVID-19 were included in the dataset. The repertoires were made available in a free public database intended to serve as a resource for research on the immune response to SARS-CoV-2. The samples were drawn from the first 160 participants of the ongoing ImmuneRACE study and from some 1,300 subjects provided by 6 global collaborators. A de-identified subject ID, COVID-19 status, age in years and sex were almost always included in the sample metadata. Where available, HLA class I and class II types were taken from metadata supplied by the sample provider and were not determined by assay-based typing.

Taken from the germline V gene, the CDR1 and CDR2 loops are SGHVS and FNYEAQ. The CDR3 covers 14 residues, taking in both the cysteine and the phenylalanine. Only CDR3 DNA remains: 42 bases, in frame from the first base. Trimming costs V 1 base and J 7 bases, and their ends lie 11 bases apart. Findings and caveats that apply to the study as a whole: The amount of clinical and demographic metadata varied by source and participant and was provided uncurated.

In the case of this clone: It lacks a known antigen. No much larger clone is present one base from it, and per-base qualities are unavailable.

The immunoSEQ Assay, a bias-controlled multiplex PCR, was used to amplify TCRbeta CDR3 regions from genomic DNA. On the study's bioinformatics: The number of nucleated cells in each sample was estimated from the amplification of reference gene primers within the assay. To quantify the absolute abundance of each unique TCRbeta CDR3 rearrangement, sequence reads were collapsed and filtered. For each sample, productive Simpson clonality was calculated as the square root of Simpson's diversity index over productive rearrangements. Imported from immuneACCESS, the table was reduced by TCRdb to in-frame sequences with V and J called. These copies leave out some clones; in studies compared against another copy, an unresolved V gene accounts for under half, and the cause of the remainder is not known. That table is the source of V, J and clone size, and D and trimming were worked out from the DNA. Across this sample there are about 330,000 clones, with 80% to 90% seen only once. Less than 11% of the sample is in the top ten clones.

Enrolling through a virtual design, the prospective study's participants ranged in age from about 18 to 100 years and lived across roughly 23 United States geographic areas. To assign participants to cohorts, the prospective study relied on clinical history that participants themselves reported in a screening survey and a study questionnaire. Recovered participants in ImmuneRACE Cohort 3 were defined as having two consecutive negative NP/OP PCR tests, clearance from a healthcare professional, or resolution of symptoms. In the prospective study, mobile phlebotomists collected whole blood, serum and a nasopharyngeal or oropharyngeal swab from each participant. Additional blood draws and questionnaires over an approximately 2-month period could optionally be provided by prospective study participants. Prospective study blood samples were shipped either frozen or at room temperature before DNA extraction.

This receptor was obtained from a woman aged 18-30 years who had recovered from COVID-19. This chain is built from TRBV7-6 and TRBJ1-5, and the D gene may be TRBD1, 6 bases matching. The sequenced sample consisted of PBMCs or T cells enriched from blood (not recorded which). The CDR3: CASSLETGGQPQHF. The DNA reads TGTGCCAGCAGCTTAGAGACAGGCGGACAGCCCCAGCATTTT.